This T cell receptor (beta chain) appears in the sequencing data of a study of shared clonotypes between healthy human individuals. The wider study: Each donor contributed plates that comprised three CD4 naive, three CD4 memory, two CD8 naive and one CD8 memory.

Sorted subsets were amplified in replicate PCRs using around 200 ng DNA, tens of thousands of T cell genomes. The assay was immunoSEQ multiplex PCR, and TCRdb's table has in-frame clones only and misses some. The sample gives approximately 530,000 clones, roughly 95% of which show up once; about 0.06% is in the top ten. V was shortened by 3 bases and J by 10 bases, with 10 bases between the two germline ends. CDR1 is DFQATT, CDR2 SNEGSKA, per germline (reference sequence). CDR3 size: 11 residues. This chain joins TRBV20-1 and TRBJ1-5; weak D call: TRBD1 (5 bases). The specimen was naive CD4+ T cells sorted from blood. Subset defined: CD45RA+ positively selected. This TCR came from a young woman in good health. In DNA, the CDR3 is TGCAGTGCTAGTCCGGGGGACCCCCAGCATTTT. It codes for CSASPGDPQHF.